These T cell receptor beta chains were read from a single sample in a study of T cells in Graves' hyperthyroidism and ophthalmopathy. TCRdb recomputed calls from the multiplex PCR reads with MiXCR, one row per CDR3 protein. The sample lists hundreds of thousands of distinct CDR3 sequences, about 14% occurring once. The material sequenced was blood. These TCRs come from a man aged 18 to 29 with Graves' ophthalmopathy. CDR3s include the opening cysteine and the closing phenylalanine or tryptophan. D genes are given only for firm matches. The size entry is marked missing in some rows and otherwise reads once, few, many or a size class.

d_call	v_call	clone_size	j_call	cdr3_nt	cdr3_aa
-	TRBV2	many	TRBJ2-3	TGTGCCAGCAGTGAACGGGGGAATTCTATCACAGATACGCAGTATTTT	CASSERGNSITDTQYF
TRBD2	TRBV15	few	TRBJ2-5	TGTGCCACCAGCAGAGAAGCGGGGGGGCCGGGGGAGACCCAGTACTTC	CATSREAGGPGETQYF
TRBD2	TRBV5-4	-	TRBJ2-7	TGTGCCAGCAGCTTAGGGGGACTAGCGGACTACGAGCAGTACTTC	CASSLGGLADYEQYF
TRBD1	TRBV29-1	-	TRBJ1-3	TGCAGCGTTGAACAGGGACAGTTGCTTGGAAACACCATATATTTT	CSVEQGQLLGNTIYF
TRBD1	TRBV29-1	few	TRBJ2-1	TGCAGCGGGACAACAGGGGCCCCATACAATGAGCAGTTCTTC	CSGTTGAPYNEQFF
-	TRBV5-4	many	TRBJ2-7	TGTGCCAGCAGGCGTGCTGGTGGAACCTACGAGCAGTACTTC	CASRRAGGTYEQYF
TRBD2	TRBV6-1	-	TRBJ2-1	TGTGCCAGCAGTAGGGAAGCGGGAGCCTACAATGAGCAGTTCTTC	CASSREAGAYNEQFF
-	TRBV5-5	many	TRBJ2-7	TGTGCCAGCAGCTTGCGGGGGGCGATCGAGCAGTACTTC	CASSLRGAIEQYF
-	TRBV27	-	TRBJ2-2	TGTGCCAGCAGTTTGACCGCGGGGAACACCGGGGAGCTGTTTTTT	CASSLTAGNTGELFF
TRBD1	TRBV4-1	few	TRBJ2-7	TGCGCCAGCAGCAAAGGACAGGGGGGGACCTACGAGCAGTACTTC	CASSKGQGGTYEQYF
TRBD2	TRBV7-9	-	TRBJ2-1	TGTGCCAGCAGCTTTTTCGGGGGGTTGGATGAGCAGTTCTTC	CASSFFGGLDEQFF
-	TRBV2	many	TRBJ1-2	TGTGCCACCTTTGGGGGGGCCTATGGCTACACCTTC	CATFGGAYGYTF
-	TRBV11-2	many	TRBJ2-3	TGTGCCAGCAGCTACAGGGGGTCGGGGGGACCTTACGCCACAGATACGCAGTATTTT	CASSYRGSGGPYATDTQYF
TRBD1	TRBV11-3	many	TRBJ1-2	TGTGCCAGCAGCGCACAGGGGGGGAGTCTTGACGGCTACACCTTC	CASSAQGGSLDGYTF
-	TRBV19	few	TRBJ2-7	TGTGCCAGTAGTATAGGCAAGGGGTCCTACGAGCAGTACTTC	CASSIGKGSYEQYF
TRBD1	TRBV29-1	-	TRBJ1-2	TGCAGCGTCCTGACAGGGTCTAACTATGGCTACACCTTC	CSVLTGSNYGYTF
TRBD2	TRBV29-1	many	TRBJ2-1	TGCAGCGTTGCGGGACTAGCGGCGTACAATGAGCAGTTCTTC	CSVAGLAAYNEQFF
-	TRBV20-1	many	TRBJ1-4	TGCAGTGCTAGGGCCGACTGGGAGGAAAAACTGTTTTTT	CSARADWEEKLFF
-	TRBV3-1	many	TRBJ1-6	TGTGCCAGCAGCCCGCGACACGGAGGGAGCTCACCCCTCCACTTT	CASSPRHGGSSPLHF
-	TRBV12-5	many	TRBJ2-7	TGTGCTAGTGGCCCCTGGGCGAGATCCTACGAGCAGTACTTC	CASGPWARSYEQYF
TRBD1	TRBV15	few	TRBJ2-7	TGTGCCACCATCGGGACAGATGGCTACGAGCAGTACTTC	CATIGTDGYEQYF
-	TRBV7-9	-	TRBJ1-3	TGTGCCAGCAGGTCCCAGAGGGGCCATAGCTCTGGAAACACCATATATTTT	CASRSQRGHSSGNTIYF
-	TRBV6-2/TRBV6-3	many	TRBJ1-2	TGTGCCAGCATCCGACAGGAGGGTCTAGGCTACACCTTC	CASIRQEGLGYTF
-	TRBV6-1	-	TRBJ2-5	TGTGCCAGCAGTATCGGACCCCAAGAGACCCAGTACTTC	CASSIGPQETQYF
-	TRBV5-1	many	TRBJ2-1	TGCGCCAGCAGCTTGGCGCCGATTGAGCAGTTCTTC	CASSLAPIEQFF
TRBD2	TRBV9	few	TRBJ2-7	TGTGCCAGCAGCGCGGCTAGCGGACTATTCTACGAGCAGTACTTC	CASSAASGLFYEQYF
-	TRBV7-9	many	TRBJ2-3	TGTGCCAGCAGCCTGGCGGGGGCTACGCAGTATTTT	CASSLAGATQYF
-	TRBV11-2	-	TRBJ2-2	TGTGCCAGCAGCTTAGTCCCCCGGGAGCTGTTTTTT	CASSLVPRELFF
-	TRBV12-3/TRBV12-4	many	TRBJ1-5	TGTGCCAGCAGTTTAGGGCCAGTTTATAGCAATCAGCCCCAGCATTTT	CASSLGPVYSNQPQHF
TRBD1	TRBV12-3/TRBV12-4	many	TRBJ2-7	TGTGCCAGCAGTTCCCGACAGGGAAGCTACGAGCAGTACTTC	CASSSRQGSYEQYF
TRBD2	TRBV12-3/TRBV12-4	-	TRBJ2-7	TGTGCCAGCAGACTGGGACTAGCGGGGGGGCCCTACGAGCAGTACTTC	CASRLGLAGGPYEQYF
-	TRBV5-1	many	TRBJ1-4	TGCGCCAGCAGCTTGATTGGCACATTACGTGAAAAACTGTTTTTT	CASSLIGTLREKLFF
-	TRBV18	many	TRBJ1-1	TGTGCCAGCCTCCAGCTGGTGAACACTGAAGCTTTCTTT	CASLQLVNTEAFF
TRBD2	TRBV19	-	TRBJ2-3	TGTGCCAGTAGTATAGATGATAGCGGGAGCAACACGCAGTATTTT	CASSIDDSGSNTQYF
-	TRBV5-4	few	TRBJ2-3	TGTGCCAGCAGCCCTTTTCCGGCAGATACGCAGTATTTT	CASSPFPADTQYF
-	TRBV2	-	TRBJ1-6	TGTGCCAGCAGTGAAGCCCCCTCAGGTTCGCCCCTCCACTTT	CASSEAPSGSPLHF
-	TRBV30	-	TRBJ1-5	TGTGCCTGGAGCGACAGCCTCAATCAGCCCCAGCATTTT	CAWSDSLNQPQHF
TRBD2	TRBV6-1	many	TRBJ2-2	TGTGCCAGCAGTTACCAGGGTACTAGCGGGACCGGGGAGCTGTTTTTT	CASSYQGTSGTGELFF
TRBD1	TRBV19	many	TRBJ2-3	TGTGCCAGTAGTATAGTCGCAGGGGGTTCCACAGATACGCAGTATTTT	CASSIVAGGSTDTQYF
-	TRBV7-6	many	TRBJ1-5	TGTGCCAGCAGCTTATTATCTCAGCCCCAGCATTTT	CASSLLSQPQHF
-	TRBV20-1	few	TRBJ1-2	TGCAGTGCTAGAGATCAGGTCAGGGTCTACTATGGCTACACCTTC	CSARDQVRVYYGYTF
-	TRBV12-3/TRBV12-4	many	TRBJ1-1	TGTGCCAGCAGTTTTGGGGGGGCTACGAACACTGAAGCTTTCTTT	CASSFGGATNTEAFF
-	TRBV6-6	-	TRBJ1-1	TGTGCCAGCAGTTACTCGATCCTGGAAGGGTTGAACACTGAAGCTTTCTTT	CASSYSILEGLNTEAFF
TRBD1	TRBV12-5	-	TRBJ1-2	TGTGCTAGTGGTTTGGCAGGGGGCCTCTATGGCTACACCTTC	CASGLAGGLYGYTF
-	TRBV5-1	few	TRBJ2-1	TGCGCCAGCACCCCTTTATTCGACAATGAGCAGTTCTTC	CASTPLFDNEQFF
-	TRBV5-6	-	TRBJ2-6	TGTGCCAGCAGCTCGGTGTGGGGGCCCGGGGCCAACGTCCTGACTTTC	CASSSVWGPGANVLTF
-	TRBV20-1	few	TRBJ1-4	TGCAGTGCCCTCGGACAGTTGGGCTTAACTAATGAAAAACTGTTTTTT	CSALGQLGLTNEKLFF
TRBD1	TRBV19	-	TRBJ1-5	TGTGCCAGTATGGACAGGGCCGCCGGGCCCCAGCATTTT	CASMDRAAGPQHF
-	TRBV20-1	many	TRBJ2-1	TGCAGTGCTAGAGATAACGAGCGGCTGAACTACAATGAGCAGTTCTTC	CSARDNERLNYNEQFF
TRBD1	TRBV27	many	TRBJ1-2	TGTGCCAGCAGTCCGACGCTTCAGGGGGACTATGGCTACACCTTC	CASSPTLQGDYGYTF
TRBD1	TRBV6-1	many	TRBJ1-6	TGTGCCAGCAGACGCACCGGGACAGGGGTAGATTCACCCCTCCACTTT	CASRRTGTGVDSPLHF
-	TRBV25-1	few	TRBJ1-3	TGTGCCACCCGCTTGGGCTCTGGAAACACCATATATTTT	CATRLGSGNTIYF